The subject of this entry is one T cell receptor (beta chain). Study processing details: Amplification from reference gene primers served as the basis for estimated nucleated cell counts. Profiled with immunoSEQ multiplex PCR; TCRdb holds only in-frame clones, not every one. V, J and clone size are taken as reported in that table, and D and trimming were inferred from the DNA itself. The top ten clones hold approximately 0.48% of a sample with under 200,000 clones, around nine tenths of them seen once. The data stem from a study of blood T cell repertoires in COVID-19. Germline V gene sequence: CDR1 SGHTA, CDR2 FQGNSA. Trimming at V came to 5 bases and at J to 7 bases, leaving 10 bases not matched to a gene. The CDR3 has 16 residues.

Sequencing was carried out using peripheral blood. The rearrangement joins TRBV7-2 to TRBJ1-4; TRBD1 matches at 10 bases. This TCR was sampled from a man in his fifties or sixties with acute or convalescent COVID-19. This CDR3 is CASSTREDRGREKLFF. The CDR3 coding sequence is TGTGCCAGCAGCACTAGAGAAGACAGGGGGCGTGAAAAACTGTTTTTT.